The 30 T cell receptor beta chains below all came from one sample that was sequenced in a study of control samples from healthy donors and cancer patients. The assay was immunoSEQ multiplex PCR, and TCRdb's table has in-frame clones only and misses some. The sample consists of approximately 52,000 clones, 95% to 97% of them appearing once. Input material: blood. These TCRs come from a woman aged 18-29 years in good health.

The CDR3: CASSPSVGRGQPQHF. The CDR3 DNA is TGTGCCAGCTCCCCCTCCGTGGGGCGCGGTCAGCCCCAGCATTTT. J is TRBJ1-5 and V is TRBV2, with D possibly TRBD1 on 5 matching bases. This CDR3 is 15 amino acids long. The germline V gene encodes CDR1 SNHLY and CDR2 FYNNEI. The V and J ends lost 8 bases and 6 bases respectively, with 20 bases between them.

The genes are TRBV7-9 and TRBJ1-2; D perhaps matches TRBD1 (6 bases). The CDR3 extends over 13 amino acids. Trimming pared 5 bases from V and 8 bases from J, leaving 15 bases between. The germline V gene encodes CDR1 SEHNR and CDR2 FQNEAQ (reference sequence). CDR3 protein: CASSPTTGSGYTF. CDR3 sequence (DNA): TGTGCCAGCAGCCCCACGACAGGTTCCGGCTACACCTTC.

This clone was seen only a few times. The chain combines TRBV15 with TRBJ1-2; maybe TRBD1 (5 bases). Germline CDR1 LNHNV, CDR2 YYDKDF (reference sequence). The CDR3 extends over 15 amino acids. The germline V and J ends were trimmed by 0 bases and 7 bases, with 15 bases remaining between them. The CDR3, as DNA: TGTGCCACCAGCAGAGATGGGGCAAAGGGGATTGGCTACACCTTC. Translating gives CATSRDGAKGIGYTF.

The sample holds one count of this clone. V and J are TRBV3-1 (or the pseudogene TRBV3-2) and TRBJ1-2, with TRBD1 identical over 8 bases. V dropped 4 bases and J dropped 6; count of bases not matched to a gene: 7. Germline lookup yields CDR1 LGHDT and CDR2 YNNKEL (reference sequence). This CDR3 spans 14 amino acids. In DNA form, the CDR3 reads TGTGCCAGCAGCCCCTCCGGACAGGGCCATGGCTACACCTTC. Its protein product is CASSPSGQGHGYTF.

The chain couples TRBV19 to TRBJ2-6, with D unclear. CDR1 LNHDA and CDR2 SQIVND come from the germline V gene (reference sequence). The CDR3 has 15 residues. The V end was cut by 4 bases, the J end by 4 bases, with 11 bases between. The CDR3, as DNA: TGTGCCAGTAGTAGCACGACGAGGGGGGCCAACGTCCTGACTTTC. It yields the protein CASSSTTRGANVLTF.

This rearrangement joins TRBV7-9 to TRBJ2-2; D is ambiguous. Germline values: CDR1 SEHNR, CDR2 FQNEAQ (reference sequence). The CDR3 has 16 amino acids. Trimming removed 5 bases at V and 6 bases at J, with 19 bases between. CDR3 DNA sequence: TGTGCCAGCAGCGTTGAATCCTCCTTACCCGCCGGGGAGCTGTTTTTT. It codes for CASSVESSLPAGELFF. Based on the CDR3 plus reference TRBV7-9 and TRBJ2-2, the full variable domain is DTGVSQNPRHKITKRGQNVTFRCDPISEHNRLYWYRQTLGQGPEFLTYFQNEAQLEKSRLLSDRFSAERPKGSFSTLEIQRTEQGDSAMYLCASSVESSLPAGELFFGEGSRLTVL.

The chain has TRBV4-1 and TRBJ2-7, with TRBD2 matching over 8 bases. Germline V gene lookup returns CDR1 MGHRA and CDR2 YSYEKL. This CDR3 region has 15 residues. The junction had 6 bases not matched to a gene; V was cut back by 4 bases and J by 1 base. The CDR3, as DNA: TGCGCCAGCAGCCGCTTGATAGCGGGATCCTACGAGCAGTACTTC. Translated, it gives CASSRLIAGSYEQYF.

The chain uses TRBV25-1 and TRBJ2-7; D is unresolved. The CDR3 is 11 residues long. Germline-derived CDR1 and CDR2 are MGHDK and SYGVNS. V was clipped by 3 bases and J by 7 bases, with 7 bases between them. CDR3 DNA: TGTGCCAGCAGTGACCGTTATGAGCAGTACTTC. As protein: CASSDRYEQYF.

The chain employs TRBV4-2 and TRBJ1-1; TRBD1 agrees at 8 bases. The V gene end was trimmed by 8 bases and the J gene end by 0 bases; junction bases not matched to a gene: 2. Germline-derived CDR1 and CDR2 are LGHNA and YNFKEQ. There are 13 residues in the CDR3. The CDR3 nucleotides are TGTGCCAGCCGGGGACAGGTGAACACTGAAGCTTTCTTT. It translates to CASRGQVNTEAFF.

This chain links TRBV20-1 with TRBJ1-2; D remains ambiguous. Germline lookup yields CDR1 DFQATT and CDR2 SNEGSKA (reference sequence). Trimming left V 0 bases short and J 9 bases short, with 5 bases between. This CDR3 is 10 amino acids long. CDR3 loop: CSARDISYTF. Written as DNA, the CDR3 is TGCAGTGCTAGAGATATAAGCTACACCTTC.

The chain links TRBV5-4 to TRBJ2-5; D is uncertain. V lost 2 bases and J lost 5, with 13 bases in between. CDR3 length: 14 residues. The germline V gene encodes CDR1 SGHNT and CDR2 YYREEE (reference sequence). CDR3 coding DNA: TGTGCCAGCAGCTTCAGGAGCGAAATGGAGACCCAGTACTTC. Translating gives CASSFRSEMETQYF.

A note on this clone: Sequence at one end of the junction differs from germline and may be a read error. Other DNA sequences of this sample code for an identical CDR3. The V gene is TRBV5-1, the J gene TRBJ2-1; TRBD2 agrees at 12 bases. The CDR3 is made up of 16 amino acids. Looked up from germline, CDR1 is SGHRS and CDR2 is YFSETQ. As DNA, the CDR3 is TGTGCCAGCAGCTTAAGACTAGCGGGGGAGTACAATGAGCAGTTCTTC. It is translated as CASSLRLAGEYNEQFF.

The count of this clone is one. V gene TRBV18 combines with J gene TRBJ2-5; 15 nucleotides agree with TRBD2. The CDR3 spans 16 residues. V lost 6 bases to trimming and J lost 5 bases; unmatched junction nucleotides: 7. Germline V gene data show CDR1 as KGHSH and CDR2 as LQKENI. CDR3 sequence: CASSPGLAGGRETQYF. CDR3 nucleotide sequence: TGTGCCAGCTCCCCCGGACTAGCGGGGGGGCGGGAGACCCAGTACTTC. The complete variable domain, with remaining parts taken from reference TRBV18 and TRBJ2-5, reads NAGVMQNPRHLVRRRGQEARLRCSPMKGHSHVYWYRQLPEEGLKFMVYLQKENIIDESGMPKERFSAEFPKEGPSILRIQQVVRGDSAAYFCASSPGLAGGRETQYFGPGTRLLVL.

The chain is built from TRBV7-9 and TRBJ1-2; D may be TRBD1 (5 bases). Germline V gene lookup returns CDR1 SEHNR and CDR2 FQNEAQ (reference sequence). V lost 5 bases and J lost 4, with 17 bases in between. The CDR3 totals 15 residues. The CDR3 is CASSPRIGDSYGYTF. CDR3 nucleotides: TGTGCCAGCAGCCCAAGAATAGGGGATAGCTATGGCTACACCTTC.

V gene TRBV5-5 combines with J gene TRBJ1-2; a possible D gene is TRBD1 (5 bases). This CDR3 spans 15 amino acids. CDR1 is SGHKS and CDR2 is YYEKEE in the germline V gene (reference sequence). Trimming removed 7 bases at V and 2 bases at J, with 18 bases between. CDR3 coding DNA: TGTGCCAGCGATGTTAAACCAAGGGACAACTATGGCTACACCTTC. This gives the protein CASDVKPRDNYGYTF.

This rearrangement joins TRBV5-6 to TRBJ2-5; D might be TRBD2 (6 bases). The length of the CDR3 is 14 residues. Germline assignment: CDR1 SGHDT and CDR2 YYEEEE. V was cut by 4 bases and J by 5 bases, with 15 bases left in between. The CDR3 spells CASSVGLIIETQYF. The DNA of the CDR3 is TGTGCCAGCAGCGTGGGACTTATAATCGAGACCCAGTACTTC.

This clone was detected only once. The V call is TRBV12-3 or TRBV12-4, the J call TRBJ1-2; D is uncertain. Trimming left V 3 bases short and J 4 bases short, with 6 bases between. The CDR3 has 12 amino acids. CDR3 in amino acids: CASSFRSYGYTF. The DNA of the CDR3 is TGTGCCAGCAGTTTTCGGAGCTATGGCTACACCTTC.

This chain links TRBV7-2 with TRBJ1-2; the match to TRBD1 covers 8 bases. Germline loops: CDR1 SGHTA, CDR2 FQGNSA. Germline trimming cut 4 bases from V and 5 bases from J; bases unmatched to any gene: 12. The CDR3 is 16 amino acids. The CDR3 DNA reads as TGTGCCAGCAGCTCCGATTTCAGGGGGCCAAGGTATGGCTACACCTTC. This sequence encodes CASSSDFRGPRYGYTF. The full variable domain, its missing parts supplied by reference TRBV7-2 and TRBJ1-2, is GAGVSQSPSNKVTEKGKDVELRCDPISGHTALYWYRQSLGQGLEFLIYFQGNSAPDKSGLPSDRFSAERTGGSVSTLTIQRTQQEDSAVYLCASSSDFRGPRYGYTFGSGTRLTVV.

This clone was picked up a small number of times. The gene calls are TRBV7-2 and TRBJ1-2; D may be TRBD1 (5 bases). Germline CDR1 is SGHTA and CDR2 is FQGNSA. This CDR3 region has 16 residues. Trimming pared 2 bases from V and 3 bases from J, leaving 16 bases between. The CDR3: CASSLKLGDSYYGYTF. The DNA of the CDR3 is TGTGCCAGCAGCTTAAAATTGGGAGACAGCTACTATGGCTACACCTTC.

The gene calls are TRBV27 and TRBJ1-6; perhaps TRBD1 as D (5 bases). The CDR3 has 16 residues. The V end lost 9 bases, the J end lost 0 bases, and 15 bases lay between the germline ends. Germline V lookup: CDR1 MNHEY, CDR2 SMNVEV (reference sequence). CDR3 sequence (DNA): TGTGCCAGTCCCAGGGCCACGAGCTCCTATAATTCACCCCTCCACTTT. This encodes CASPRATSSYNSPLHF.

The rearrangement uses TRBV7-2 and TRBJ2-1; 8 bases line up with TRBD2. The trim removed 1 base at V and 7 bases at J, leaving 15 bases unmatched. The germline V gene encodes CDR1 SGHTA and CDR2 FQGNSA. CDR3 size: 18 residues. The chain's CDR3 is CASSLVKSIAGGWNEQFF. The CDR3 bases are TGTGCCAGCAGCTTAGTTAAGAGTATTGCGGGGGGCTGGAATGAGCAGTTCTTC. The full variable domain, its missing parts supplied by reference TRBV7-2 and TRBJ2-1, is GAGVSQSPSNKVTEKGKDVELRCDPISGHTALYWYRQSLGQGLEFLIYFQGNSAPDKSGLPSDRFSAERTGGSVSTLTIQRTQQEDSAVYLCASSLVKSIAGGWNEQFFGPGTRLTVL.

The genes are TRBV14 and TRBJ1-2; D is undetermined. This CDR3 has 15 residues. Per germline, CDR1 SGHDN and CDR2 FVKESK. The V end lost 0 bases, the J end lost 4 bases, and 12 bases lay between the germline ends. The CDR3 spells CASSQDIGRIYGYTF. The CDR3 DNA sequence: TGTGCCAGCAGCCAAGATATTGGGCGGATCTATGGCTACACCTTC.

V usage is TRBV7-9 and J usage is TRBJ2-5; D gene ambiguous. This CDR3 has 13 amino acids. The germline V gene has CDR1 SEHNR and CDR2 FQNEAQ (reference sequence). The V and J ends lost 2 bases and 5 bases respectively, with 9 bases between them. The CDR3 reads CASSLSRVETQYF. The CDR3 region has the DNA TGTGCCAGCAGCTTATCACGCGTGGAGACCCAGTACTTC.

This chain joins TRBV7-9 and TRBJ1-2; D call uncertain. The CDR3 totals 14 residues. The V end was cut by 1 base, the J end by 1 base, with 7 bases between. Germline V CDR1 and CDR2: SEHNR, FQNEAQ (reference sequence). The CDR3, as DNA: TGTGCCAGCAGCTTAGATACAGTTAACTATGGCTACACCTTC. Translation: CASSLDTVNYGYTF.

This chain connects TRBV12-3 or TRBV12-4 to TRBJ1-1; perhaps TRBD1 as D (5 bases). Deletions cut 3 bases from V and 3 bases from J, with 8 bases between. The CDR3 length is 13 residues. CDR3 sequence (DNA): TGTGCCAGCAGTTTTTTAGGGGACACTGAAGCTTTCTTT. Encoded protein: CASSFLGDTEAFF.

The chain links TRBV6-1 to TRBJ2-1; D ambiguous. The CDR3 length is 14 residues. The V end was cut by 5 bases, the J end by 8 bases, with 16 bases between. Germline V gene data show CDR1 as MNHNS and CDR2 as SASEGT. The CDR3 region is CASSRARRGDEQFF. As DNA, the CDR3 is TGTGCCAGCAGTCGGGCCCGGCGCGGTGATGAGCAGTTCTTC.

The V call is TRBV6-4, the J call TRBJ2-2, with TRBD1 as a possible D gene (5 bases). Trimming took off 4 bases at V and 4 bases at J, with 10 bases between the two ends. CDR3 length equals 14 residues. Germline values: CDR1 MRHNA, CDR2 SNTAGT. The CDR3 nucleotides read TGTGCCAGCAGTGTGACAGCGATCACCGGGGAGCTGTTTTTT. The encoded protein is CASSVTAITGELFF.

A word on this clone: Within the sample, other DNA sequences also encode this same CDR3. The genes are TRBV6-4 and TRBJ2-6; the D gene is possibly TRBD1 (5 bases). Germline CDR1 and CDR2: MRHNA and SNTAGT. The CDR3 has 14 residues. V lost 3 bases and J lost 2, with 5 bases in between. CDR3 sequence reads: CASSEGAGANVLTF. The CDR3 DNA sequence: TGTGCCAGCAGTGAAGGGGCTGGGGCCAACGTCCTGACTTTC.

This chain uses TRBV11-2 with TRBJ2-7; 8 bases are a match to TRBD2. V lost 6 bases to trimming and J lost 3 bases; unmatched junction nucleotides: 7. The germline V gene has CDR1 SGHAT and CDR2 FQNNGV. The CDR3 loop spans 14 amino acids. Here the CDR3 DNA reads TGTGCCAGCAGTTGGGCGGGGGGACTCTACGAGCAGTACTTC. Its protein product is CASSWAGGLYEQYF.

This clone occurred once. J is TRBJ1-1 and V is TRBV4-1; TRBD1 is a possible D gene (6 bases). The CDR3 contains 13 residues. CDR1 and CDR2 from the germline V gene are MGHRA and YSYEKL. Trimming cost V 3 bases and J 4 bases, with 9 bases left between them. CDR3 region: CASSQTGATEAFF. The CDR3 DNA reads TGCGCCAGCAGCCAGACGGGGGCCACTGAAGCTTTCTTT.